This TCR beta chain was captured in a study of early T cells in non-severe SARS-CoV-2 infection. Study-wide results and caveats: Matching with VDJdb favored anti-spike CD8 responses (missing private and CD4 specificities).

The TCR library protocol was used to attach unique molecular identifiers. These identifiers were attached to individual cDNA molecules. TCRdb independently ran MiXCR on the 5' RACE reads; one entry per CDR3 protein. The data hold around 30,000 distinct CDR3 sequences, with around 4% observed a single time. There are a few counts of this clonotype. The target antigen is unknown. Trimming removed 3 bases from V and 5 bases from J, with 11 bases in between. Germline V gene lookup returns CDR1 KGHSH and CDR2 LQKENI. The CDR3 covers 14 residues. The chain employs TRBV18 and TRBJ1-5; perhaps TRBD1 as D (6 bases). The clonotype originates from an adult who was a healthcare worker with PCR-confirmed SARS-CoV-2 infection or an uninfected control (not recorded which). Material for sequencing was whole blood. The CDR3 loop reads CASSPPGGDQPQHF. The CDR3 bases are TGTGCCAGCTCACCCCCCGGGGGCGATCAGCCCCAGCATTTT.